This T cell receptor (beta chain) originates from a study of shared clonotypes between healthy human individuals. Repertoires were generated with immunoSEQ multiplex PCR, while TCRdb's copy carries only in-frame clones and drops some. This table has roughly 2.2 million clones, approximately 90% appearing once. Negatively enriched CD4+ T cells were divided by CD45RA into naive and memory. Trimming shortened V by 6 bases and J by 4 bases, and 13 bases separated the two germline ends. The CDR3 runs 14 residues. The V gene's germline CDR1 is SNHLY and CDR2 FYNNEI. A word on this clone: Other nucleotide sequences in the sample specify the same CDR3.

The receptor was derived from a young man in good health. Some clones in this sample may be carry-over from other donors' samples. The chain recombines TRBV2 with TRBJ1-5; no definite D call. The sample was naive CD4+ T cells from PBMCs. Subset described: CD45RA+ positively selected. The DNA for the CDR3 is TGTGCCAGCAGCGGGGTCGGTGGGAATCAGCCCCAGCATTTT. Translation gives CASSGVGGNQPQHF. Full variable domain (outside the CDR3, taken from reference TRBV2 and TRBJ1-5): EPEVTQTPSHQVTQMGQEVILRCVPISNHLYFYWYRQILGQKVEFLVSFYNNEISEKSEIFDDQFSVERPDGSNFTLKIRSTKLEDSAMYFCASSGVGGNQPQHFGDGTRLSIL.